This TCR beta chain emerged from a study of T cell clones after liver transplantation. Turning to the study itself: A pre-transplant mixed lymphocyte reaction with TCRbeta sequencing defined graft-donor-reactive clones followed in post-transplant blood. Regarding the study as a whole: Circulating graft-donor-reactive CD4 TCRbeta sequences fell significantly post-transplant in 5 of 8 subjects.

In germline, CDR1 is SGDLS, CDR2 YYNGEE. The CDR3 loop spans 15 amino acids. Trimming took 0 bases from V and 1 from J, leaving 11 bases between them. CD3+CD4+ and CD3+CD8+ cells were FACS-sorted from thawed unstimulated PBMCs. Profiled with immunoSEQ multiplex PCR; TCRdb holds only in-frame clones, not every one. Among over 50,000 clones listed, around 84% were seen once. A remark on this clone: Its antigen is undetermined.

The chain couples TRBV9 to TRBJ2-7, with unresolved D. The source was CD4+ T cells from blood, collected before liver transplant. The receptor was isolated from a human donor who received a liver transplant. CDR3 in DNA: TGTGCCAGCAGCGTAGATCCGGGCGCTTCCTACGAGCAGTACTTC. It is translated as CASSVDPGASYEQYF.